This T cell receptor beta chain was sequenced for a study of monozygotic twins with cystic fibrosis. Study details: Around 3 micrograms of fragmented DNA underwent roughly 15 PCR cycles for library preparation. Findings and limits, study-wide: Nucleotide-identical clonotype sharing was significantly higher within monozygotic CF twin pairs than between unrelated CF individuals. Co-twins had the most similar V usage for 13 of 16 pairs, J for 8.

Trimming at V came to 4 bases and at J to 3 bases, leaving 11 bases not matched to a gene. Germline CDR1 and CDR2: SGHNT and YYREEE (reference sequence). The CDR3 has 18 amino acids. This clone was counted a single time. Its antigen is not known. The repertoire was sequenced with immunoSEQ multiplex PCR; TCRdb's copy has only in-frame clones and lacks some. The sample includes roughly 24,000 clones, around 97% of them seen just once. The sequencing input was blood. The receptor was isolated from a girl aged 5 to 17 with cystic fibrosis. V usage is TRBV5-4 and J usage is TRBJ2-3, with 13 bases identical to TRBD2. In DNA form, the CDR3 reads TGTGCCAGCAGCCGAGGGGCCGTGGGACTAGCGGGGACAGATACGCAGTATTTT. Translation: CASSRGAVGLAGTDTQYF. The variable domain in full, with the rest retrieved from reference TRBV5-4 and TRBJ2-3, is ETGVTQSPTHLIKTRGQQVTLRCSSQSGHNTVSWYQQALGQGPQFIFQYYREEENGRGNFPPRFSGLQFPNYSSELNVNALELDDSALYLCASSRGAVGLAGTDTQYFGPGTRLTVL.